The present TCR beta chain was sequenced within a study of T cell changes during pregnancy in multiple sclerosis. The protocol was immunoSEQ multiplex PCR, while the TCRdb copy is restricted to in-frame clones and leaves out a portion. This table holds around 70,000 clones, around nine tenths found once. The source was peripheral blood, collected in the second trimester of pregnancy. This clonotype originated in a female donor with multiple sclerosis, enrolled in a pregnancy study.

CDR3 in amino acids: CASRQTGGTGELFF. The CDR3 region has the DNA TGTGCCAGCAGGCAGACGGGGGGCACCGGGGAGCTGTTTTTT. The V and J genes are TRBV6-5 and TRBJ2-2; 7 bases are shared with TRBD2. V trimming: 6 bases; J trimming: 4 bases; junction bases outside the gene matches: 5. This CDR3 spans 14 amino acids. Looked up from germline, CDR1 is MNHEY and CDR2 is SVGAGI.